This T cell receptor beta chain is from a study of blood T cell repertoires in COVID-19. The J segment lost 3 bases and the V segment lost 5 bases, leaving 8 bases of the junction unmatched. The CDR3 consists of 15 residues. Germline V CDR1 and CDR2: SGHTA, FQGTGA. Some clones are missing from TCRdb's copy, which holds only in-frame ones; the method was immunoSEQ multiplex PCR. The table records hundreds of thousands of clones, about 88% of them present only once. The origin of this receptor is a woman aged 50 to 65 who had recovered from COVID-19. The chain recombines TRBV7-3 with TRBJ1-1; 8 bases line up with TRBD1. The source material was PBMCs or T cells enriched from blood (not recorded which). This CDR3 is CASSTQGARDTEAFF. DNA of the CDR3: TGTGCCAGCAGCACCCAGGGGGCGCGGGACACTGAAGCTTTCTTT. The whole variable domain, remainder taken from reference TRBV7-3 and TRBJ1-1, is GAGVSQTPSNKVTEKGKYVELRCDPISGHTALYWYRQSLGQGPEFLIYFQGTGAADDSGLPNDRFFAVRPEGSVSTLKIQRTERGDSAVYLCASSTQGARDTEAFFGQGTRLTVV.